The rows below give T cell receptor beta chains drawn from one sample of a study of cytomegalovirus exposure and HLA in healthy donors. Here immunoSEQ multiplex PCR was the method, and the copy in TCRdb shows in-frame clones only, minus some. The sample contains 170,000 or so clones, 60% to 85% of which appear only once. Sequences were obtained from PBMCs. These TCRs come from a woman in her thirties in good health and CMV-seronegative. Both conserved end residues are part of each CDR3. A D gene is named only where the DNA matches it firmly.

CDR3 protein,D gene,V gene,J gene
CASRMDRPYEKLFF,TRBD1,TRBV28,TRBJ1-4
CASRVPGQGVGETQYF,TRBD1,TRBV28,TRBJ2-5
CASRLDSTDTQYF,-,TRBV5-1,TRBJ2-3
CASSSYGDPEAFF,-,TRBV7-8,TRBJ1-1
CASRRLQGTGELFF,-,TRBV7-3,TRBJ2-2
CASSPDRYMNTEAFF,-,TRBV18,TRBJ1-1
CASSLSSGPTYEQYF,-,TRBV27,TRBJ2-7
CASSLSRGYNEQFF,-,TRBV18,TRBJ2-1
CASSKTGVGRWATNEKLFF,TRBD1,TRBV19,TRBJ1-4
CASSPTGEPLFNEKLFF,-,TRBV5-1,TRBJ1-4
CASGRQGRGRETQYF,-,TRBV25-1,TRBJ2-5
CASSWGTAYGYTF,TRBD1,TRBV5-1,TRBJ1-2
CASSLRVIYGYTF,-,TRBV6-6,TRBJ1-2
CASSGTRQSGSQYF,-,TRBV6-1,TRBJ2-5
CASSSISGGVQETQYF,TRBD2,TRBV5-6,TRBJ2-5
CASSFQGGGTEAFF,-,TRBV27,TRBJ1-1
CASSEWGEETQYF,-,TRBV25-1,TRBJ2-5
CASSTPYFGGGSSYNEQFF,-,TRBV2,TRBJ2-1
CASSSRNTEAFF,-,TRBV11-2,TRBJ1-1
CASSLTGGAYLASTDTQYF,TRBD2,TRBV27,TRBJ2-3
CASSPFGERYTF,-,TRBV6-6,TRBJ1-2
CASSSRGGVSGDTQYF,-,TRBV9,TRBJ2-3
CASSEDSPGTGTARPEAFF,TRBD1,TRBV2,TRBJ1-1
CASSDGRGDQPQHF,TRBD1,TRBV10-2,TRBJ1-5
CASQTGGAGGELFF,TRBD1,TRBV28,TRBJ2-2
CASSEGAYEQYF,-,TRBV6-1,TRBJ2-7
CASSPGENYGYTF,-,TRBV5-1,TRBJ1-2
CASSTDRGGNQPQHF,TRBD1,TRBV19,TRBJ1-5
CASSGGGYGYTF,-,TRBV2,TRBJ1-2
CASSQPGQIYYTF,TRBD1,TRBV11-1,TRBJ1-2
CASSLASYGYTF,-,TRBV28,TRBJ1-2
CASSLVWDPGQYNEQFF,TRBD1,TRBV5-5,TRBJ2-1
CASRGTGQGLEKLFF,TRBD1,TRBV2,TRBJ1-4
CSVEAGSGNTIYF,-,TRBV29-1,TRBJ1-3
CASSVEQSTNEKLFF,-,TRBV9,TRBJ1-4
CASSHTSGGANTGELFF,TRBD2,TRBV5-1,TRBJ2-2
CASSFVGAIYNEQFF,-,TRBV7-9,TRBJ2-1